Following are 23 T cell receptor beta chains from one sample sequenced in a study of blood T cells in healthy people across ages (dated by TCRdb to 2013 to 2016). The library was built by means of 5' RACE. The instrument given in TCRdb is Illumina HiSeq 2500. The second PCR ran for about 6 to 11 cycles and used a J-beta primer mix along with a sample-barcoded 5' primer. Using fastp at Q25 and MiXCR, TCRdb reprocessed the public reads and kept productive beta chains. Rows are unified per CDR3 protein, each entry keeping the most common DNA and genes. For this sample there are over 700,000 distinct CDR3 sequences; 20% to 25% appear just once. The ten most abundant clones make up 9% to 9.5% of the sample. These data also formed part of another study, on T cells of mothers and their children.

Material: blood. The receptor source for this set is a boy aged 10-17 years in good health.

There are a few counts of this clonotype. As DNA, the CDR3 is TGTGCCAGCAGCTCCCCCGACAACTCCTACGAGCAGTACTTC. This encodes CASSSPDNSYEQYF. The chain combines TRBV7-2 with TRBJ2-5; D not certain. TRBJ2-7 matches the DNA end more closely, so the J call is doubtful. The CDR3 totals 14 residues. CDR1 is SGHTA and CDR2 is FQGNSA in the germline V gene.

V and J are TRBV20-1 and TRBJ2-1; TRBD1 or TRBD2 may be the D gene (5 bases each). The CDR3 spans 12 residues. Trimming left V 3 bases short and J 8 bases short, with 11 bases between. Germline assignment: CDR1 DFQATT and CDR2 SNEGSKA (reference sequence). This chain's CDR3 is CSARSRGDEQFF. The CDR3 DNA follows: TGCAGTGCTAGGTCTAGGGGAGATGAGCAGTTCTTC.

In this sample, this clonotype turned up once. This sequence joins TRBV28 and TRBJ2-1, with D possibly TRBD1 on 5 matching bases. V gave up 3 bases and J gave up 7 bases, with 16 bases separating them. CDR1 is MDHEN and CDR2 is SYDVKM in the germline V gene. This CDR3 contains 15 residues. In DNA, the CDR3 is TGTGCCAGCAGTTTTGCCCAGGGCCCCTGGAATGAGCAGTTCTTC. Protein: CASSFAQGPWNEQFF. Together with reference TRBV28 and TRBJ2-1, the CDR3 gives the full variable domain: DVKVTQSSRYLVKRTGEKVFLECVQDMDHENMFWYRQDPGLGLRLIYFSYDVKMKEKGDIPEGYSVSREKKERFSLILESASTNQTSMYLCASSFAQGPWNEQFFGPGTRLTVL.

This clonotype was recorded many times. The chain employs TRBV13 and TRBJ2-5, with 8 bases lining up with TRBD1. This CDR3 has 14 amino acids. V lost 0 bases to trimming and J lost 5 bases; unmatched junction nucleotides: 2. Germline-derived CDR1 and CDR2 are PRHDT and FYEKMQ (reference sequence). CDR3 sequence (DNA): TGTGCCAGCAGCTTAGGGCAGGGGGCGGAGACCCAGTACTTC. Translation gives CASSLGQGAETQYF.

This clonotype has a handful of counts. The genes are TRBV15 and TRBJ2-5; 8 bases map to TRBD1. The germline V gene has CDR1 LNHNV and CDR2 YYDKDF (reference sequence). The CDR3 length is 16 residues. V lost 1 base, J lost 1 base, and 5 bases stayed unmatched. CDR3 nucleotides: TGTGCCACCAGCAGAGGAACAGGGGGGATCCAAGAGACCCAGTACTTC. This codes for CATSRGTGGIQETQYF.

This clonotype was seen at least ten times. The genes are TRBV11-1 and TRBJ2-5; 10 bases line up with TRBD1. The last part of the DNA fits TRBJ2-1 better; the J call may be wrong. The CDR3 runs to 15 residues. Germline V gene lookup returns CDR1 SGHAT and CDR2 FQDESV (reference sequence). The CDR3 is CASSLGQGVHNEQFF. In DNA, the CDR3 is TGTGCCAGCAGCCTCGGACAGGGGGTACACAATGAGCAGTTCTTC.

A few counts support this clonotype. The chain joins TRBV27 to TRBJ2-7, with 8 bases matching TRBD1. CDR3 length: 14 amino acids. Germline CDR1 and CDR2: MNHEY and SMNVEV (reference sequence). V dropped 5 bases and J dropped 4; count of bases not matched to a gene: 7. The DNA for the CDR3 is TGTGCCAGCAGTAACAGGGGGACCTTATACGAGCAGTACTTC. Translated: CASSNRGTLYEQYF.

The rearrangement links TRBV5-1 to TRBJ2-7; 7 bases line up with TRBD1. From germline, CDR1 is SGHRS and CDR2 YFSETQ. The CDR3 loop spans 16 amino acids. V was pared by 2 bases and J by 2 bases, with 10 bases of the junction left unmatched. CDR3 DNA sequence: TGCGCCAGCAGCTTATCACAGGGGATAAATCCCTACGAGCAGTACTTC. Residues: CASSLSQGINPYEQYF.

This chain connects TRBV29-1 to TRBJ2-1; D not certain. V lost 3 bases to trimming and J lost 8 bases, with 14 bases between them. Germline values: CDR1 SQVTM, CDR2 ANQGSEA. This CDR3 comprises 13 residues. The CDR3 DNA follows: TGCAGCGTTGATCCCCTGCTTTTGCATGAGCAGTTCTTC. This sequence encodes CSVDPLLLHEQFF.

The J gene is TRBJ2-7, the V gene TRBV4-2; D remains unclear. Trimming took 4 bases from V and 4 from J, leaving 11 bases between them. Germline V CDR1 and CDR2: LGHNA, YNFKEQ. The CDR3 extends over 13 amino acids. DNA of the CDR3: TGTGCCAGCAGCCCTGAGGACGGATACGAGCAGTACTTC. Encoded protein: CASSPEDGYEQYF.

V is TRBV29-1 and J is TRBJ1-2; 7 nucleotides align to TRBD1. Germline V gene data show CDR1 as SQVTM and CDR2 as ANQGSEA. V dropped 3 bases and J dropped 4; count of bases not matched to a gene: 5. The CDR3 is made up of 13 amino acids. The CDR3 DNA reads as TGCAGCGTTGAGACAGGGAACCTCTATGGCTACACCTTC. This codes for CSVETGNLYGYTF. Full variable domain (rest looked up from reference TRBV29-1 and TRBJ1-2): SAVISQKPSRDICQRGTSLTIQCQVDSQVTMMFWYRQQPGQSLTLIATANQGSEATYESGFVIDKFPISRPNLTFSTLTVSNMSPEDSSIYLCSVETGNLYGYTFGSGTRLTVV.

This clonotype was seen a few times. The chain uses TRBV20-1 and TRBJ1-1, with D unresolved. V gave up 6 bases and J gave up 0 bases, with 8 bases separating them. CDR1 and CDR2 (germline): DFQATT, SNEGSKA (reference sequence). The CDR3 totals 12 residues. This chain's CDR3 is CSARPVNTEAFF. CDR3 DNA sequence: TGCAGTGCCAGACCAGTGAACACTGAAGCTTTCTTT.

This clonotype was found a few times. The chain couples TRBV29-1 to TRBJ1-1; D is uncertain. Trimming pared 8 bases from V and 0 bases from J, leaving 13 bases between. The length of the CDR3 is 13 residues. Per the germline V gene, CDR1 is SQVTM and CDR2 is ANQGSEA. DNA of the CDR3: TGCAGCATGACCGGGGAGATGAACACTGAAGCTTTCTTT. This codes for CSMTGEMNTEAFF. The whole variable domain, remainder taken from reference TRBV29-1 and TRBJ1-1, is SAVISQKPSRDICQRGTSLTIQCQVDSQVTMMFWYRQQPGQSLTLIATANQGSEATYESGFVIDKFPISRPNLTFSTLTVSNMSPEDSSIYLCSMTGEMNTEAFFGQGTRLTVV.

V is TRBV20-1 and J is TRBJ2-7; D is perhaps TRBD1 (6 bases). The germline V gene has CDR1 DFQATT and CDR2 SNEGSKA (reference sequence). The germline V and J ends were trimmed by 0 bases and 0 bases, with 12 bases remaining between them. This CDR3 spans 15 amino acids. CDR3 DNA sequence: TGCAGTGCTAGAGAGGTGGGGGCGAGCTCCTACGAGCAGTACTTC. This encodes CSAREVGASSYEQYF.

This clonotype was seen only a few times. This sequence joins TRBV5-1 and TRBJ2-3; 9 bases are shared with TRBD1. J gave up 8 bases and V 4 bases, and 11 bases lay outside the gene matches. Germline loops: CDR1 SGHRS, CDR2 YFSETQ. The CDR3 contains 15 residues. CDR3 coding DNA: TGCGCCAGCAGCGTGGACAGGGGCAGAGGAGGTACGCAGTATTTT. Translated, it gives CASSVDRGRGGTQYF.

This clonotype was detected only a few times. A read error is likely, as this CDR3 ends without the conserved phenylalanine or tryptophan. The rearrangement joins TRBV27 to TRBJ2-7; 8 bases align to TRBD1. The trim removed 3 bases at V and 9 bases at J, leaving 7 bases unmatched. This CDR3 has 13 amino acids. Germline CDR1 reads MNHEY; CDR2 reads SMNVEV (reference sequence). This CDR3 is CASSFLNGQGQYS. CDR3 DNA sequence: TGTGCCAGCAGTTTCCTGAACGGACAGGGGCAGTACTCC.

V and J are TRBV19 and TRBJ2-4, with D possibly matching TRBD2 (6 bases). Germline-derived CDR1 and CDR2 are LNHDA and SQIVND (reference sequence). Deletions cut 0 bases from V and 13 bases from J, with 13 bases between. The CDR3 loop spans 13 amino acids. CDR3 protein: CASSIESGTPQYF. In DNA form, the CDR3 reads TGTGCCAGTAGTATAGAATCCGGGACTCCACAGTACTTC. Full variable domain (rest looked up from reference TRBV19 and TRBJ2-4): DGGITQSPKYLFRKEGQNVTLSCEQNLNHDAMYWYRQDPGQGLRLIYYSQIVNDFQKGDIAEGYSVSREKKESFPLTVTSAQKNPTAFYLCASSIESGTPQYFGAGTRLSVL.

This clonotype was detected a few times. This CDR3 reads CASSLEPTTYEQYF. The CDR3 DNA reads as TGCGCCAGCAGCTTGGAACCAACAACCTACGAGCAGTACTTC. V gene TRBV5-1 combines with J gene TRBJ2-7; D uncertain. This CDR3 spans 14 amino acids. Germline V gene lookup returns CDR1 SGHRS and CDR2 YFSETQ. Trimming left V 0 bases short and J 2 bases short, with 9 bases between.

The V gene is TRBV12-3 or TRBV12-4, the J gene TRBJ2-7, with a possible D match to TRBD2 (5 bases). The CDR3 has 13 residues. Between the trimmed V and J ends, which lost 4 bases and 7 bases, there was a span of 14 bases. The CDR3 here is CASSYGLLGEQYF. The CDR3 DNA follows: TGTGCCAGCAGTTACGGACTTCTCGGGGAGCAGTACTTC.

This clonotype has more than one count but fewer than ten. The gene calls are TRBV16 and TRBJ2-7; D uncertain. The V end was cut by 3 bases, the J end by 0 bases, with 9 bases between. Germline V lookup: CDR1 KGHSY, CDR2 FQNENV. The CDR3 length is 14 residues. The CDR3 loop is CASSQPGSSYEQYF. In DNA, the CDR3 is TGTGCCAGCAGCCAGCCTGGCAGCTCCTACGAGCAGTACTTC.

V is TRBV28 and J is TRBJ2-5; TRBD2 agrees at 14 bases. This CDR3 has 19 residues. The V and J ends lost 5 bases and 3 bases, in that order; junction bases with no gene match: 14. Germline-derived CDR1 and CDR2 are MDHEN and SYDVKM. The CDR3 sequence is CASSAWGLAGVGAEETQYF. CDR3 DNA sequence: TGTGCCAGCAGTGCCTGGGGACTAGCGGGAGTCGGGGCGGAAGAGACCCAGTACTTC.

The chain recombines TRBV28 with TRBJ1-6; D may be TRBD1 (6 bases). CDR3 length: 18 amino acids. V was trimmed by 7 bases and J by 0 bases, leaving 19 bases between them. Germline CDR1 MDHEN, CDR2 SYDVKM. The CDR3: CASTSIGGGVSYNSPLHF. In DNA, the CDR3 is TGTGCCAGCACCTCCATCGGCGGGGGCGTCTCCTATAATTCACCCCTCCACTTT.

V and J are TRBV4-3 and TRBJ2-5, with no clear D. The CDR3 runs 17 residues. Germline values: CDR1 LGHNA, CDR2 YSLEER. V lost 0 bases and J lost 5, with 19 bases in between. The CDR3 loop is CASSQDHQLTHTETQYF. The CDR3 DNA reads TGCGCCAGCAGCCAAGACCACCAGCTCACACACACGGAGACCCAGTACTTC.